The source of this T cell receptor (beta chain) is a study of T and B cells in COVID-19 patients. Study overall: In the active-infection cohort, about 90% of the roughly 20 patients had comorbidities linked to unfavorable COVID-19 outcome. Study outcomes and limitations: The recovered cohort had under 3,000 exclusive TCR clusters, including 30 or so low generation probability clusters.

Each TRB amplification used roughly 220-550 ng of genomic DNA from blood. TRB rearrangements were amplified by multiplex PCR with BIOMED2 TRB-A/B primers. Each CDR3 protein is one row after TCRdb ran MiXCR on the multiplex PCR reads. The sample carries some 9,100 distinct CDR3 sequences, roughly 27% recorded once. Germline lookup yields CDR1 PRHDT and CDR2 FYEKMQ (reference sequence). V was pared by 5 bases and J by 3 bases, with 8 bases of the junction left unmatched. CDR3 size: 16 residues. This clonotype is medium-sized by share. The antigen remains unidentified. J is TRBJ2-3 and V is TRBV13, with 10 positions matching TRBD2. Sequencing input: blood. The clonotype was recovered from a human donor who had recovered from COVID-19. The CDR3 here is CASSPKAGGPTDTQYF. The CDR3 coding sequence is TGTGCCAGCAGCCCAAAAGCGGGGGGGCCGACAGATACGCAGTATTTT.